This T cell receptor (beta chain) was identified in a study of T cells in Graves' hyperthyroidism and ophthalmopathy (dated by TCRdb to between 2018 and 2021). Study-wide context: Peripheral blood samples were taken at initial diagnosis, before any treatment was given. In addition, the study compared T-cell repertoires in thyroid tissue and in blood from six Graves' hyperthyroidism patients. After blood sampling, hyperthyroidism patients were treated with methimazole at a starting dose of 30 mg daily, and ophthalmopathy patients were treated with high-dose intravenous methylprednisolone. The paper reports TCR Vbeta CDR3 sequencing of about 140 peripheral blood samples: approximately 43 ophthalmopathy, fewer than 85 hyperthyroidism and around 17 progressor patients. To identify distinguishing TCR V-J signatures, a discovery cohort of 95 to 100 patients was used, comprising 40 to 45 with Graves' ophthalmopathy and approximately 57 with stable Graves' hyperthyroidism. The 90 or so discovery patients were randomly split 7:3 into training and test sets. An independent validation cohort of under 20 hyperthyroidism patients and over 15 patients who later progressed to ophthalmopathy tested prospective prediction of ophthalmopathy.

The CDR3 runs 16 residues from the cysteine to the phenylalanine. The kept DNA is CDR3 alone, 48 bases in frame from the first base. The junction carries 16 bases between V and J, which are trimmed by 5 bases and 2 bases respectively. According to the germline V gene, CDR1 reads MNHNS and CDR2 reads SASEGT. The TCR beta CDR3 regions were amplified from the RNA transcripts. The first round of RT-PCR for the TCR CDR3 was performed with the HTBI primer set and the Qiagen OneStep RT-PCR kit. A second multiplex PCR round built the libraries, followed by size selection and purification. Libraries were sequenced paired-end with 100 bp reads on an Illumina HiSeq2000. From the authors' description of their analysis: SOAPnuke was used to process the raw data, removing reads that contained adapters or uncalled bases, had a mean Phred below 15, or lacked an exact match to the constant primer or identifier. High-quality paired reads were merged with COPE v1.2.5, and unique nucleotide sequences were defined as clonotypes. MiTCR v1.1 was used to align clonotypes to the IMGT TRBV, TRBD and TRBJ reference segments. The analysis included only V-J combinations with a frequency above 0.0001, which together covered roughly 99% of the repertoires. The TCS score was defined as the ratio of F50 (clonal expansion) to E x V (chaos), calculated using BLOSUM62-based TCRdist between CDR3 peptides within each V-J. Welch's t-statistics and random forest reduced fewer than 600 V-J features to 13, which were used in a naive Bayes classifier (R e1071). TCRdb handled the public reads itself, with Q25 trimming in fastp and clone calling in MiXCR, and kept productive beta chains. Identical CDR3 proteins give one entry, which carries the most common genes and DNA. These V and J calls rely on TCRdb rather than the paper's analysis. This sample has about 600,000 distinct CDR3 sequences in its table, and 14% of those were observed once. Roughly 7% of the sample is held by the ten biggest clonotypes.

This clonotype was seen ten or more times. This clone's antigen is unknown. Base qualities are missing; no much larger clone stands one base away. Ophthalmopathy patients had moderately to severely active disease, Clinical Activity Score of at least 3, NOSPECS grade of at least 4, and duration under 3 months. Any patient with an uncontrolled infection, another autoimmune disease, pregnancy or lactation was excluded. Diagnoses relied on clinical symptoms, serum thyroxine and TRAb, thyroid ultrasound and orbital computed tomography. PBMCs were isolated from about 9.2 ml of fresh peripheral blood by Ficoll-Paque density gradient centrifugation. Total RNA was extracted with Trizol reagent, and quality was checked on an Agilent 2100 Bioanalyzer. What the study reported, not specific to this receptor: In cross-validation, a model built on a 13 V-J signature told ophthalmopathy apart from stable hyperthyroidism with under 90% sensitivity and around 83% specificity, and in testing the same model reached 80%/75%. In validation, the model predicted progression to ophthalmopathy with 55% to 71% sensitivity and about 73% specificity, a median of 6.5 months before onset. Most expanded thyroid clonotypes (frequency above 0.001) were also detected in blood, a finding suggesting that blood repertoires may reflect thyroid immune responses. No statistical method was used to set the sample size in advance, and investigators knew the group allocation.

The receptor comes from a woman aged 18-30 years with Graves' ophthalmopathy. Specimen: blood. The chain uses TRBV6-1 and TRBJ1-5, with an unclear D gene assignment. The CDR3 corresponds to CASSSRGVDGNQPQHF. The DNA is TGTGCCAGCAGTTCCCGTGGGGTGGATGGCAATCAGCCCCAGCATTTT.